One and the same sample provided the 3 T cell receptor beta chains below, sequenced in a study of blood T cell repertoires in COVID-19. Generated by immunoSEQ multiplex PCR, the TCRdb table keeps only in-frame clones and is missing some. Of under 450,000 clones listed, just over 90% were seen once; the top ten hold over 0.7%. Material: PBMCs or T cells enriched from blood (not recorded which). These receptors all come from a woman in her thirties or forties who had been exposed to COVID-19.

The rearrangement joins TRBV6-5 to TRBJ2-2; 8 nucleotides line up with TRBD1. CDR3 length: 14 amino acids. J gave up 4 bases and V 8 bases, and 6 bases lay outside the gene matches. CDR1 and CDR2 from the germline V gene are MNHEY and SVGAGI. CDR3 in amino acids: CASRGTGSTGELFF. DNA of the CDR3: TGTGCCAGCCGGGGGACAGGTAGCACCGGGGAGCTGTTTTTT.

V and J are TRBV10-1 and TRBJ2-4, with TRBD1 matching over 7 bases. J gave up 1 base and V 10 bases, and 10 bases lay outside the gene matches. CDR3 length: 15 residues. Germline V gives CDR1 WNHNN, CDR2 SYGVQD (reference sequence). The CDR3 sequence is CATTTGPGAKNIQYF. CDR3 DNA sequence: TGCGCCACTACGACAGGGCCAGGGGCCAAAAACATTCAGTACTTC.

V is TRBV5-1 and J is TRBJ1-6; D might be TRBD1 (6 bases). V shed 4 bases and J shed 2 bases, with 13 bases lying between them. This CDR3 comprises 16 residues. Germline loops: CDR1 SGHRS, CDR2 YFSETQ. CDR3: CASSQYRETYNSPLHF. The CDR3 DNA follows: TGCGCCAGCAGCCAATACAGGGAAACCTATAATTCACCCCTCCACTTT.